The following is a T cell receptor beta chain sequence with its context. Antigen: not known. The method was immunoSEQ multiplex PCR; TCRdb's version includes in-frame clones alone and lacks a portion of them. The sample consists of 45,000 to 65,000 clones, over 65% of them appearing once. The sample originates from a study of cytotoxic CD8 clonotypes in ibrutinib-treated CLL. Study overall: Recorded responses included approximately 24 partial and 2 complete; following median roughly 70 months, roughly 15 stayed remitted and about 12 progressed. Response sampling took place at median approximately 12 months of treatment, range 6 to 36. General study results and limits: Clonality at baseline surpassed age-matched healthy donors and tracked circulating CD8+ T-cell counts.

The sequencing here drew on PBMCs, taken after 24 months of ibrutinib treatment. The TCR was taken from a human donor with chronic lymphocytic leukemia.

The CDR3: CASTTTSEGNTIYF. The CDR3 coding sequence is TGTGCCAGTACCACGACATCGGAGGGAAACACCATATATTTT. The rearrangement joins TRBV19 to TRBJ1-3, with unresolved D. This CDR3 contains 14 residues. Looked up from germline, CDR1 is LNHDA and CDR2 is SQIVND (reference sequence). Trimming took off 7 bases at V and 4 bases at J, with 14 bases between the two ends.